Given below is one T cell receptor (beta chain) in context. CDR3 length equals 15 residues. Germline CDR1 and CDR2: SGHRS and YFSETQ. V was trimmed by 4 bases and J by 5 bases, leaving 15 bases between them. Sequencing used immunoSEQ v3. The protocol was immunoSEQ multiplex PCR, while the TCRdb copy is restricted to in-frame clones and leaves out a portion. The sample has 55,000 to 70,000 clones; about nine tenths are singletons. The data belong to a study of TIL therapy for anti-PD-1-resistant metastatic lung cancer. Looking at the study overall: Most patients had lung adenocarcinoma; a few tumors were EGFR-mutant, two ALK-rearranged; half smoked currently or formerly.

Time point noted: pre-treatment sample, taken before nivolumab and TIL therapy. The sequencing used blood, collected at baseline. The V call is TRBV5-1, the J call TRBJ1-4; a weak D match, TRBD1 (6 bases). The receptor was derived from a person aged 25-85 years with non-small cell lung cancer. The CDR3 protein is CASSPGTTPNEKLFF. The CDR3 nucleotides read TGCGCCAGCAGCCCGGGGACAACTCCGAATGAAAAACTGTTTTTT.